Listed below are T cell receptor beta chains from one sample, sequenced in a study of Ad26.COV2.S vaccination and SARS-CoV-2 variants. Clones were sequenced by immunoSEQ multiplex PCR, and TCRdb holds only the in-frame ones, with some missing. The sample yields over 450,000 clones, roughly nine tenths seen once. The sequencing here drew on peripheral blood, taken in a trial of Ad26.COV2.S vaccine versus placebo. Source of these receptors: a person between 18 and 59 years old who received the Ad26.COV2.S COVID-19 vaccine or a placebo. Both conserved end residues are part of each CDR3. Fields, in order: V gene, clone size, J gene, CDR3 protein. Rows may omit the clone size; those that give it use once, few, many or a size class.

>TRBV6-5|NA|TRBJ1-6
CASSAREARGGLHF
>TRBV4-1|NA|TRBJ2-2
CASSQAPSGGANTGELFF
>TRBV30|NA|TRBJ1-5
CAWSYLTGTDQPQHF
>TRBV2|NA|TRBJ1-5
CASRAGQGDQPQHF
>TRBV7-7|few|TRBJ2-3
CASSQGGVGTDTQYF
>TRBV9|NA|TRBJ2-7
CASSVSPGTGVREQYF
>TRBV4-1|NA|TRBJ1-2
CASSQDAAGGNYGYTF
>TRBV4-1|NA|TRBJ1-3
CASSQRNDGNTIYF
>TRBV14|NA|TRBJ1-5
CASSVDSRSNQPQHF
>TRBV3-1/TRBV3-2|NA|TRBJ2-1
CASSRSLTTGTRVEQFF
>TRBV2|NA|TRBJ1-6
CASSGAGTGASAYNSPLHF
>TRBV4-1|NA|TRBJ1-4
CASSQEGTGTGINNEKLFF
>TRBV7-2|few|TRBJ1-5
CASSSKTGSQPQHF
>TRBV6-5|NA|TRBJ2-2
CASSFRANTGELFF
>TRBV19|NA|TRBJ2-7
CASSPGQGISYEQYF
>TRBV19|once|TRBJ2-7
CASSMGLAGVSYEQYF
>TRBV11-2|NA|TRBJ2-7
CASSLEGRNSYEQYF
>TRBV7-8|NA|TRBJ2-7
CASSLVGRGSYEQYF
>TRBV15|NA|TRBJ1-3
CATSTTPKVTGQTSGNTIYF
>TRBV7-8|NA|TRBJ1-1
CASSLKGSGTEAFF
>TRBV5-1|NA|TRBJ1-4
CASSTQTATNEKLFF
>TRBV25-1|NA|TRBJ1-3
CASSEWSGNTIYF
>TRBV4-3|NA|TRBJ1-1
CASSQDGWGHTEAFF
>TRBV11-2|NA|TRBJ2-7
CASSSTLPLVQQYF
>TRBV29-1|NA|TRBJ2-7
CSIRLVASYEQYF
>TRBV28|NA|TRBJ2-1
CASSPGQGTSQFF
>TRBV7-9|NA|TRBJ2-7
CASSHKGQSREQYF
>TRBV27|NA|TRBJ1-6
CASTRTYNSPLHF
>TRBV12-3/TRBV12-4|once|TRBJ1-5
CASSSVHQPQHF
>TRBV5-1|NA|TRBJ2-3
CASSLGTPLDTQYF
>TRBV4-2|medium-sized|TRBJ2-2
CASSHSDGGTGELFF
>TRBV27|NA|TRBJ2-7
CASSLTGGAYEQYF
>TRBV4-1|NA|TRBJ2-5
CASSQEQRGGEETQYF
>TRBV29-1|NA|TRBJ2-3
CSVPGTSGTGFTDTQYF
>TRBV7-9|NA|TRBJ1-3
CASSLMTLGNTIYF
>TRBV9|once|TRBJ2-7
CASSPGLAGGYEQYF
>TRBV6-6|NA|TRBJ2-7
CASSYTALGYEQYF
>TRBV7-8|NA|TRBJ2-7
CASSRTSADSYEQYF
>TRBV19|NA|TRBJ1-2
CASSIGVGQGFYGYTF
>TRBV10-1|NA|TRBJ2-1
CASSGPSGLAPTEQFF
>TRBV4-3|NA|TRBJ1-1
CASSQDSRAITEAFF
>TRBV4-3|NA|TRBJ2-1
CASSYQTGSPFSNEQFF